These T cell receptor beta chains were read from a single sample in a study of T cells in Graves' hyperthyroidism and ophthalmopathy. TCRdb used MiXCR to reprocess the multiplex PCR reads, holding one entry per CDR3 protein. Of around 760,000 distinct CDR3 sequences listed, just over 35% were seen once; the top ten hold around 31%. Sequencing was carried out using blood. All receptors derive from a woman aged 40 to 55 with Graves' hyperthyroidism. CDR3s include the opening cysteine and the closing phenylalanine or tryptophan. D genes are given only for firm matches. The size entry is marked missing in some rows and otherwise reads once, few, many or a size class.

J	V	size	D	DNA	CDR3
TRBJ1-6	TRBV20-1	-	-	TGCAGTGCTAGTCCCAAGACAGAACTTTATAATTCACCCCTCCACTTT	CSASPKTELYNSPLHF
TRBJ1-2	TRBV2	many	-	TGTGCCAGCAGTAGCAAACAGGGCTTCATGTGGGGCTACACCTTC	CASSSKQGFMWGYTF
TRBJ2-5	TRBV6-5	-	-	TGTGCCAGCAGTTACGCGCAGGGAAGAGAGACCCAGTACTTC	CASSYAQGRETQYF
TRBJ1-1	TRBV29-1	many	-	TGCAGCGTTGAGGGTCGGATGAACACTGAAGCTTTCTTT	CSVEGRMNTEAFF
TRBJ2-7	TRBV6-5	many	-	TGTGCCAGCAGTCCACGGACGACCTCCTACGAGCAGTACTTC	CASSPRTTSYEQYF
TRBJ2-7	TRBV7-8	many	TRBD1	TGTGCCAGCAGCTTCGACAGGGGAGGTCCCTACGAGCAGTACTTC	CASSFDRGGPYEQYF
TRBJ2-5	TRBV20-1	many	-	TGCAGTGCCAGAGATGGAGGGTCGCCCCAAGAGACCCAGTACTTC	CSARDGGSPQETQYF
TRBJ1-6	TRBV15	many	-	TGTGCCACCAGCAGAGACCCCGGACAGAATAATTCACCCCTCCACTTT	CATSRDPGQNNSPLHF
TRBJ2-7	TRBV20-1	few	-	TGCAGTGCTAACGCTAATGGTGGGGCGTCCTACGAGCAGTACTTC	CSANANGGASYEQYF
TRBJ1-4	TRBV5-5	-	-	TGCGCCAGCAGCCAAGAATGGACGGGAAATGAAAAACTGTTTTTT	CASSQEWTGNEKLFF
TRBJ1-1	TRBV11-2	-	-	TGTGCCAGTAGTATAGCCTCACAAGGCTCAGGCCCTTATGAAGCTTTCTTT	CASSIASQGSGPYEAFF
TRBJ1-5	TRBV2	-	-	TGTGCCAGCAGGACAGAAAGCAATCAGCCCCAGCATTTT	CASRTESNQPQHF
TRBJ1-1	TRBV9	many	-	TGTGCCAGCAGCGTAGGGGCAGGGGTTGGCACTGAAGCTTTCTTT	CASSVGAGVGTEAFF
TRBJ1-1	TRBV10-3	-	TRBD1	TGTGCCATCAGTGAGAAAGTGGACAGGGACGGGGACACTGAAGCTTTCTTT	CAISEKVDRDGDTEAFF
TRBJ2-5	TRBV7-9	many	-	TGTGCCAGCAGCTTGGGGATTCGGGAGACCCAGTACTTC	CASSLGIRETQYF
TRBJ1-6	TRBV12-3/TRBV12-4	-	-	TGTGCCAGCAGTGGGGGGGGACGGGAAAATTCACCCCTCCACTTT	CASSGGGRENSPLHF
TRBJ1-2	TRBV25-1	many	-	TGTGCCAGCAGTGAATCCGGAGGGCGGCCTGGCTACACCTTC	CASSESGGRPGYTF
TRBJ1-1	TRBV7-3	many	-	TGTGCCAGCAAGCCTGATGCAATGAACACTGAAGCTTTCTTT	CASKPDAMNTEAFF
TRBJ2-7	TRBV10-3	-	-	TGTGCCATCAGTGAGTCGCCAGGGATACTGTACTTC	CAISESPGILYF
TRBJ2-5	TRBV29-1	-	TRBD2	TGCAGCGTTGCGGCTAGCGGGGAAGACCAAGAGACCCAGTACTTC	CSVAASGEDQETQYF
TRBJ2-3	TRBV4-2	-	TRBD2	TGTGCCAGCAGCACCTCAGCGGGACGGGGAGATACGCAGTATTTT	CASSTSAGRGDTQYF
TRBJ2-7	TRBV7-9	many	TRBD1	TGTGCCAGCAGCTTAGCCGGGACAGGGGTCGGCGAGCAGTACTTC	CASSLAGTGVGEQYF
TRBJ2-1	TRBV29-1	-	-	TGCAGCGTCGCCGAGGCACTCAGTCGGGATAGGAATGAGCAGTTCTTC	CSVAEALSRDRNEQFF
TRBJ1-6	TRBV19	-	TRBD1	TGTGCCACCCAGACAGGGATAAATTCACCCCTCCACTTT	CATQTGINSPLHF
TRBJ2-5	TRBV5-1	-	-	TGCGCCAGCAGCGCTTTCGGGACGGCCCAAGAGACCCAGTACTTC	CASSAFGTAQETQYF
TRBJ2-7	TRBV20-1	-	TRBD2	TGCAGTGCGAAACTAGCGGGAGGGCCTTCTAGAGAGCAGTACTTC	CSAKLAGGPSREQYF
TRBJ1-1	TRBV19	-	-	TGTGCCAGTACTAAGACGGGACCCCGGATGGGGAACACTGAAGCTTTCTTT	CASTKTGPRMGNTEAFF
TRBJ1-2	TRBV20-1	-	TRBD1	TGCAGTGCTAGAGTGGCGGGGAGGCAGGGGGTTCAGTATGGCTACACCTTC	CSARVAGRQGVQYGYTF